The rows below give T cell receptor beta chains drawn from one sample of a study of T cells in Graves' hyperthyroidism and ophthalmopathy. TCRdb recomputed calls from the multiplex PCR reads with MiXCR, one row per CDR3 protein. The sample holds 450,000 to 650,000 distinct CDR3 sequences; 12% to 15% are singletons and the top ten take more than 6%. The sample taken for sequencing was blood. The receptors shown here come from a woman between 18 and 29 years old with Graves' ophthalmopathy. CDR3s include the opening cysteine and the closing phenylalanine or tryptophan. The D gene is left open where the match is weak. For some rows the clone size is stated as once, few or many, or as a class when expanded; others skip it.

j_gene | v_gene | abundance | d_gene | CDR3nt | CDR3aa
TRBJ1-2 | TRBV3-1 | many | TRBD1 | TGTGCCAGCAGCCAAAACTCGGCAGGGGGTGGCTACACCTTC | CASSQNSAGGGYTF
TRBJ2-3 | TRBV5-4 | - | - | TGTGCCAGCAGCCATCCCTGGACTAGCACAGATACGCAGTATTTT | CASSHPWTSTDTQYF
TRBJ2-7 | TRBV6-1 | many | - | TGTGCCAGCAGTGAATCCGGGACCCTCTACGAGCAGTACTTC | CASSESGTLYEQYF
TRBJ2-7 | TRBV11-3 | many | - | TGTGCCAGCAGCTCCTTAGCGGCCTCCTACGAGCAGTACTTC | CASSSLAASYEQYF
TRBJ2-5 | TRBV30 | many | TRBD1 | TGTGCCTGGAGGGCTTGGGGACAGGGGCAAGAGACCCAGTACTTC | CAWRAWGQGQETQYF
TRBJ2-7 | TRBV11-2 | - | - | TGTGCCAGCAGCTTAACCCTTCCAGCGGCGAGGTACGAGCAGTACTTC | CASSLTLPAARYEQYF
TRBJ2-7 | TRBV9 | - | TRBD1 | TGTGCCAGCAGCGTAGCATGGGGACAGGGACTCTACGAGCAGTACTTC | CASSVAWGQGLYEQYF
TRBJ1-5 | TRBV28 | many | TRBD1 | TGTGCCAGCAGCAACGGACAGGGGGCGGGACAGCCCCAGCATTTT | CASSNGQGAGQPQHF
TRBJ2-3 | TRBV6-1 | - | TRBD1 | TGTGCCAGCAGCCCAGGGACAGGTCTAACAGATACGCAGTATTTT | CASSPGTGLTDTQYF
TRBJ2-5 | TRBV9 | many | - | TGTGCCAGCAGCGTAGAGGGTAGGCGGGAAGGTGAGACCCAGTACTTC | CASSVEGRREGETQYF
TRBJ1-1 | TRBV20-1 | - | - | TGCAGTGCTAGGGGGGGACACGTGAACACTGAAGCTTTCTTT | CSARGGHVNTEAFF
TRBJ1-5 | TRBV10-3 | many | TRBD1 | TGTGCCATCAGTAGACAGGGAGATCAGCCCCAGCATTTT | CAISRQGDQPQHF
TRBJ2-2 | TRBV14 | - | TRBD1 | TGTGCCAGCAGCCGCAGACAGGGTGGGACCGGGGAGCTGTTTTTT | CASSRRQGGTGELFF
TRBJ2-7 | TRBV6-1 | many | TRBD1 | TGTGCCAGCAGTTACCGGGACAGGGGCCACGAGCAGTACTTC | CASSYRDRGHEQYF
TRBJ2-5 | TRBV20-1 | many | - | TGCAGTGCTAACGGTCAAGAGACCCAGTACTTC | CSANGQETQYF
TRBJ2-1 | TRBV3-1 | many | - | TGTGCCAGCAGCCGACAACTAGTTTACAATGAGCAGTTCTTC | CASSRQLVYNEQFF